The 18 T cell receptor beta chains presented below share a single source sample, sequenced in a study of identical twins. MiXCR, run by TCRdb on the 5' RACE reads, gives a single entry per CDR3 protein. This table has around 470,000 distinct CDR3 sequences, about 14% appearing once. These same data were also listed under a study on yellow fever vaccine responses in identical twins.

The sample comprised CD4+ T cells sorted from blood. The source is a woman between 18 and 29 years old in good health.

The rearrangement uses TRBV20-1 and TRBJ2-3; 10 nucleotides agree with TRBD2. CDR3 length equals 14 residues. Germline V gene data show CDR1 as DFQATT and CDR2 as SNEGSKA (reference sequence). The V gene end was trimmed by 3 bases and the J gene end by 4 bases; junction bases not matched to a gene: 4. The CDR3 loop reads CSASTSGKADTQYF. CDR3 in DNA: TGCAGTGCTAGCACTAGCGGGAAGGCAGATACGCAGTATTTT.

This chain uses TRBV10-1 with TRBJ2-1, with D possibly being TRBD1 or TRBD2 (6 bases each). Germline CDR1 and CDR2: WNHNN and SYGVQD (reference sequence). The ends were cut back, 6 bases at V and 1 base at J, with 13 bases in the middle. The CDR3 runs to 15 residues. CDR3 residues: CASSSRGLSYNEQFF. In DNA, the CDR3 is TGCGCCAGCAGCTCCCGGGGGCTGTCCTACAATGAGCAGTTCTTC.

This chain joins TRBV5-1 and TRBJ2-1, with 7 nucleotides matching TRBD1. Germline CDR1 reads SGHRS; CDR2 reads YFSETQ. The V and J ends lost 4 bases and 5 bases, in that order; junction bases with no gene match: 12. The CDR3 has 16 residues. CDR3 residues: CASSRMGTVSNNEQFF. In nucleotides, the CDR3 is TGCGCCAGCAGCCGAATGGGGACAGTTTCCAACAATGAGCAGTTCTTC.

This chain uses TRBV3-1 with TRBJ2-7; D gene unclear. The CDR3 contains 12 residues. Per the germline V gene, CDR1 is LGHDT and CDR2 is YNNKEL (reference sequence). V lost 5 bases and J lost 7, with 12 bases in between. The CDR3 sequence: CASSSTPREQYF. The DNA for the CDR3 is TGTGCCAGCAGCTCGACCCCGAGGGAGCAGTACTTC.

The V gene is TRBV29-1, the J gene TRBJ2-3, with 12 nucleotides matching TRBD2. The junction had 10 bases not matched to a gene; V was cut back by 7 bases and J by 5 bases. CDR1 is SQVTM, CDR2 ANQGSEA, per germline. This CDR3 spans 15 amino acids. CDR3 bases: TGCAGCGCCGGCACTAGCGGGGGGAGAATAGATACGCAGTATTTT. This codes for CSAGTSGGRIDTQYF.

The chain employs TRBV2 and TRBJ1-1, with D possibly matching TRBD1 (5 bases). Per the germline V gene, CDR1 is SNHLY and CDR2 is FYNNEI. This CDR3 region has 13 residues. V lost 4 bases, J lost 3 bases, and 9 bases lay in between. CDR3 protein: CASSGQLYTEAFF. The CDR3 DNA reads TGTGCCAGCAGTGGACAGCTTTACACTGAAGCTTTCTTT.

This clonotype was seen a few times. V gene TRBV20-1 combines with J gene TRBJ2-4; 7 bases agree with TRBD1. The CDR3 runs 15 residues. CDR1 DFQATT and CDR2 SNEGSKA come from the germline V gene (reference sequence). V dropped 0 bases and J dropped 8; count of bases not matched to a gene: 10. The CDR3 nucleotides read TGCAGTGCTAGAGATGCACAGGGGTTTGGGGACATTCAGTACTTC. Translation: CSARDAQGFGDIQYF.

The V and J genes are TRBV14 and TRBJ2-1, with 7 nucleotides matching TRBD1. The CDR3 loop spans 17 amino acids. The V and J ends lost 3 bases and 5 bases, in that order; junction bases with no gene match: 13. From germline, CDR1 is SGHDN and CDR2 FVKESK. The CDR3 loop reads CASSHFITGVQDNEQFF. The CDR3 DNA is TGTGCCAGCAGCCATTTCATTACAGGGGTGCAAGACAATGAGCAGTTCTTC.

J is TRBJ2-1 and V is TRBV5-1, with no clear D. The V end was cut by 1 base, the J end by 0 bases, with 14 bases between. The CDR3 runs 17 residues. CDR1 is SGHRS, CDR2 YFSETQ, per germline. DNA for the CDR3: TGCGCCAGCAGCTTGAGGGTCACACAGAGCTCCTACAATGAGCAGTTCTTC. Its translation: CASSLRVTQSSYNEQFF.

This clonotype was found many times. V gene TRBV12-3 or TRBV12-4 combines with J gene TRBJ2-5; tentatively, D is TRBD2 (5 bases). There are 14 residues in the CDR3. V lost 7 bases to trimming and J lost 1 base, with 13 bases between them. Written as DNA, the CDR3 is TGTGCCAGCAAAACCCTAGGGAGCCAAGAGACCCAGTACTTC. This codes for CASKTLGSQETQYF.

The table lists this clonotype with a few counts. The gene calls are TRBV7-6 and TRBJ1-5; 8 bases line up with TRBD1. The germline CDR1 and CDR2 sequences are SGHVS and FNYEAQ. Trimming took 0 bases from V and 1 from J; bases not matched to a gene: 2. The CDR3 extends over 16 amino acids. The CDR3 loop is CASSLARTGSNQPQHF. The CDR3 DNA reads TGTGCCAGCAGCTTAGCGAGGACAGGGAGCAATCAGCCCCAGCATTTT.

This clonotype has only a few counts. As DNA, the CDR3 is TGCAGTGCTAGAATCCTAGCGGTCAACACAGATACGCAGTATTTT. Translated: CSARILAVNTDTQYF. The chain combines TRBV20-1 with TRBJ2-3, with TRBD2 identical over 7 bases. Germline CDR1 is DFQATT and CDR2 is SNEGSKA (reference sequence). V trimming: 2 bases; J trimming: 2 bases; junction bases outside the gene matches: 7. This CDR3 comprises 15 residues.

This clonotype was found a few times. The rearrangement links TRBV20-1 to TRBJ1-6; the D is unclear. The CDR3 totals 15 residues. Trimming removed 2 bases at V and 6 bases at J, with 14 bases between. Germline loops: CDR1 DFQATT, CDR2 SNEGSKA (reference sequence). CDR3 in amino acids: CSARRGEAPNSPLHF. The CDR3 DNA reads TGCAGTGCTAGACGCGGGGAGGCCCCTAATTCACCCCTCCACTTT.

This chain connects TRBV25-1 to TRBJ2-3; 9 bases match TRBD2. The CDR3 consists of 15 residues. Germline CDR1 MGHDK, CDR2 SYGVNS. The trim removed 3 bases at V and 3 bases at J, leaving 4 bases unmatched. CDR3 nucleotide sequence: TGTGCCAGCAGTGAGGTAGCGGGAGTTACAGATACGCAGTATTTT. Protein sequence: CASSEVAGVTDTQYF.

This clonotype was recorded a few times. The rearrangement uses TRBV5-1 and TRBJ2-1, with D perhaps TRBD2 (6 bases). Germline V gives CDR1 SGHRS, CDR2 YFSETQ. CDR3 length equals 15 residues. Deletions cut 2 bases from V and 2 bases from J, with 11 bases between. In nucleotides, the CDR3 is TGCGCCAGCAGCTTAATAGCGGATACCTACAATGAGCAGTTCTTC. Its translation is CASSLIADTYNEQFF.

This clonotype has more than one count but fewer than ten. V is TRBV7-2 and J is TRBJ2-3; 11 positions agree with TRBD2. Germline V CDR1 and CDR2: SGHTA, FQGNSA. After removal of 3 bases from V and 9 bases from J, the junction contained 8 bases not matched to a gene. The CDR3 covers 15 residues. The CDR3 spells CASSFSGGAGGTQYF. CDR3 nucleotides: TGTGCCAGCAGCTTTAGCGGGGGGGCCGGCGGGACGCAGTATTTT.

The gene calls are TRBV15 and TRBJ1-1; D not certain. CDR3 length: 14 amino acids. Germline CDR1 is LNHNV and CDR2 is YYDKDF (reference sequence). Trimming removed 1 base from V and 0 bases from J, with 6 bases in between. The CDR3: CATSRAFMNTEAFF. CDR3 bases: TGTGCCACCAGCAGAGCCTTTATGAACACTGAAGCTTTCTTT.

The chain is built from TRBV20-1 and TRBJ1-4, with D maybe TRBD1 (6 bases). There are 15 residues in the CDR3. Germline V gives CDR1 DFQATT, CDR2 SNEGSKA (reference sequence). Deletions cut 6 bases from V and 3 bases from J, with 17 bases between. The CDR3 DNA follows: TGCAGTGCATTGGCCAGGGGAGGGTCTAATGAAAAACTGTTTTTT. Translated, it gives CSALARGGSNEKLFF.